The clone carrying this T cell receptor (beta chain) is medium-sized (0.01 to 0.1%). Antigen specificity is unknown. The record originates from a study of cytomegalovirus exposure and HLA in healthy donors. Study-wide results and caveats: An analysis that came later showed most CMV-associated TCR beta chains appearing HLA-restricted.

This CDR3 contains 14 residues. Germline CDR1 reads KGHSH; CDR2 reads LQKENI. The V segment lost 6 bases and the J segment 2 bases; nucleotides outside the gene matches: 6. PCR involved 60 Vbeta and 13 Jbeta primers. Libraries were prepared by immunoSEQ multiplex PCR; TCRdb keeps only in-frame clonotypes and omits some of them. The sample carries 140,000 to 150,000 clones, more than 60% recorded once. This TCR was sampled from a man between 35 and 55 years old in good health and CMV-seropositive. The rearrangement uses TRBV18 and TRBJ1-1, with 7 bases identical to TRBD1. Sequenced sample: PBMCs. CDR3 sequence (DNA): TGTGCCAGCTCGGGAGGACAGGCAAACACTGAAGCTTTCTTT. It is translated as CASSGGQANTEAFF. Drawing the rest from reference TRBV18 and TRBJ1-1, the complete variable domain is NAGVMQNPRHLVRRRGQEARLRCSPMKGHSHVYWYRQLPEEGLKFMVYLQKENIIDESGMPKERFSAEFPKEGPSILRIQQVVRGDSAAYFCASSGGQANTEAFFGQGTRLTVV.